The sample holds one count of the clone carrying this TCR beta chain. These data come from a study of blood T cell repertoires in COVID-19. Study background: COVID-19 samples collected from the United States, Italy and Spain covered acute and convalescent phases.

Method: immunoSEQ multiplex PCR; TCRdb's copy keeps in-frame clones and lacks some. This sample has roughly 200,000 clones, with 84% found just once. Germline loops: CDR1 LNHNV, CDR2 YYDKDF (reference sequence). V lost 2 bases and J lost 2, with 7 bases in between. This CDR3 is built from 15 residues. The chain uses TRBV15 and TRBJ2-6; possibly TRBD1 for D (6 bases). The sequence derives from a woman of 80 years or more with active or convalescent COVID-19. Sequences were obtained from peripheral blood. Here the CDR3 reads CATSRTGTGANVLTF. CDR3 sequence (DNA): TGTGCCACCAGCAGAACAGGGACTGGGGCCAACGTCCTGACTTTC.